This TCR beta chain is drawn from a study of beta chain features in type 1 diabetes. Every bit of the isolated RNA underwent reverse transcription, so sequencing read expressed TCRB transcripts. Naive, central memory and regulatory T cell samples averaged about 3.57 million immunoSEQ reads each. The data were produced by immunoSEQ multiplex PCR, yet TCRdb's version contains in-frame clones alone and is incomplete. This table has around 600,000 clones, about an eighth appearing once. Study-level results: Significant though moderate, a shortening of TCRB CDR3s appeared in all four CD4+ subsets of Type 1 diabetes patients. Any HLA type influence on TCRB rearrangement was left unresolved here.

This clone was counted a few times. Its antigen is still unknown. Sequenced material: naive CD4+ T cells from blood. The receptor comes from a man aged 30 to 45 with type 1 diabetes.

Here the CDR3 DNA reads TGTGCCAGCAGTCGAAGCGTTCAGGGCTATGGCTACACCTTC. Encoded protein: CASSRSVQGYGYTF. The chain recombines TRBV6-5 with TRBJ1-2; possible D gene TRBD1, 5 bases. The CDR3 is 14 residues long. Trimming shortened V by 5 bases and J by 4 bases, and 14 bases separated the two germline ends. Germline loops: CDR1 MNHEY, CDR2 SVGAGI.